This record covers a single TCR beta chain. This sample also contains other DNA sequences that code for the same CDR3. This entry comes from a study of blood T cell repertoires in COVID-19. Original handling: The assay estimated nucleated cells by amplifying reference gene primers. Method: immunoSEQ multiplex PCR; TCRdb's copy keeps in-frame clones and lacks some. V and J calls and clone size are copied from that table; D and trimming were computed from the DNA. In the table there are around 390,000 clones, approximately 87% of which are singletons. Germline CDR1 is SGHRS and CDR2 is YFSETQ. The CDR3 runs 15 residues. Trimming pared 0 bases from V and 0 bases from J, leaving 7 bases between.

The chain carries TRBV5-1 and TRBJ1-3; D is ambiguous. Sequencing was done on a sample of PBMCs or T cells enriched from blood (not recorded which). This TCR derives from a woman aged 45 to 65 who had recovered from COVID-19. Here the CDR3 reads CASSLAGVSGNTIYF. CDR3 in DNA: TGCGCCAGCAGCTTGGCCGGGGTCTCTGGAAACACCATATATTTT.